This TCR beta chain was observed in a study of identical twins. Whole-study findings and limits: Whereas memory repertoires showed no such difference, abundant cord blood beta clonotypes carried fewer insertions. The analysis was cross-sectional rather than longitudinal within donors.

A remark on this clonotype: Its target is unknown.

Via MiXCR, TCRdb re-called the 5' RACE reads, giving one row per CDR3 protein. This table has some 790,000 distinct CDR3 sequences, about 18% appearing once. The same sample was also used in a study of T cells expressing NK-cell markers. That work adds: There were seven HCMV-seropositive donors and one seronegative donor among the eight sequenced. These clonotypes also led the CD3+CD56-NKG2C+ fraction in a few donors.

This clonotype was obtained from a woman aged 18-29 years in good health. The specimen was PBMCs.

The CDR3 region is CSASRDRGYQETQYF. In nucleotides, the CDR3 is TGCAGTGCTAGCAGGGACAGGGGCTACCAAGAGACCCAGTACTTC. This rearrangement joins TRBV20-1 to TRBJ2-5; 10 nucleotides line up with TRBD1. CDR3 length: 15 residues. Looked up from germline, CDR1 is DFQATT and CDR2 is SNEGSKA (reference sequence). The V and J ends lost 3 bases and 0 bases, in that order; junction bases with no gene match: 4.